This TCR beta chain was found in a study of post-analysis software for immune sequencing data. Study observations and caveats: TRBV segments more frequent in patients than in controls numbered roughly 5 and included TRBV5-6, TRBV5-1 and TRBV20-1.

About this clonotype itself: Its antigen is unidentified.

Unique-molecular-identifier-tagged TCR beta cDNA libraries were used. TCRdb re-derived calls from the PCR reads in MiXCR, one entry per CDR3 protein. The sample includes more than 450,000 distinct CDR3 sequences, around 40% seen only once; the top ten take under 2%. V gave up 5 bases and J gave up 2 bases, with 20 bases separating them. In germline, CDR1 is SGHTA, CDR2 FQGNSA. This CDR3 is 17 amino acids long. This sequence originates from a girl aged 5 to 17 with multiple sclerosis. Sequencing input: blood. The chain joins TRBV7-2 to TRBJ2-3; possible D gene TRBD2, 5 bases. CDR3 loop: CASSPPLAYRDTDTQYF. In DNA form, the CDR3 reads TGTGCCAGCAGCCCTCCTCTAGCATACCGAGACACAGATACGCAGTATTTT.